This T cell receptor beta chain was recorded in a study of cytomegalovirus exposure and HLA in healthy donors. This cohort consisted of healthy bone marrow donors. About this clone itself: Its antigen is not identified.

General study results and limits: Per a later analysis, 18,000 or so TCR beta sequences showed association with HLA alleles at 0.05 false discovery rate. When analyzed later, a missense DCLRE1C variant was found to be linked to TCR beta V- and J-gene trimming.

Trimming cost V 4 bases and J 1 base; bases outside gene matches: 8. CDR1 is SEHNR, CDR2 FQNEAQ, per germline (reference sequence). There are 18 residues in the CDR3. PCR primers comprised 60 Vbeta and 13 Jbeta primers. Libraries were prepared by immunoSEQ multiplex PCR; TCRdb keeps only in-frame clonotypes and omits some of them. The sample yields 150,000 to 200,000 clones, roughly 78% seen once. The receptor comes from a woman aged 30 to 39 in good health and CMV-seropositive. The chain recombines TRBV7-9 with TRBJ2-6; 9 positions match TRBD1. The source material was PBMCs. CDR3 loop: CASSSLRTGVSGANVLTF. CDR3 nucleotide sequence: TGTGCCAGCAGCTCTCTGCGGACAGGGGTTTCTGGGGCCAACGTCCTGACTTTC.